The sequence of this T cell receptor beta chain was determined in a study of blood T cell repertoires in COVID-19. Across the whole study: Donors in the United States, Italy and Spain gave samples during acute or convalescent COVID-19.

The CDR3 totals 12 residues. The V gene end was trimmed by 11 bases and the J gene end by 5 bases; junction bases not matched to a gene: 8. Per germline, CDR1 SEHNR and CDR2 FQNEAQ (reference sequence). Measured with immunoSEQ multiplex PCR; TCRdb has only the in-frame clones, and not every one. Of about 160,000 clones in the sample, about 81% were seen once. Sequencing used peripheral blood. The clonotype originates from a human donor in a cohort sampled during active COVID-19. The chain employs TRBV7-9 and TRBJ1-1, with 7 nucleotides matching TRBD1. The CDR3 sequence: CAFSPGGTEAFF. In DNA form, the CDR3 reads TGTGCCTTCTCCCCAGGGGGGACTGAAGCTTTCTTT.